This TCR beta chain was recorded in a study of cytomegalovirus exposure and HLA in healthy donors. Study-wide points: In all likelihood, a cluster of highly shared sequence variants was a sequencing artifact. In vitro work confirmed that a few CMV-associated chains recognize CMV antigens. In a later analysis, TCR beta V- and J-gene trimming showed a link to a missense DCLRE1C variant. Reports indicate that TCR beta sequences accurately predicted the HLA-A and HLA-B alleles of most subjects.

About this clone itself: Its antigen is not known.

The PCR employed 60 Vbeta primers together with 13 Jbeta primers. Libraries were prepared by immunoSEQ multiplex PCR; TCRdb keeps only in-frame clonotypes and omits some of them. The profile shows about 210,000 clones, about 80% of them singletons. What was sequenced was PBMCs. The origin of this receptor is a male donor in good health and CMV-seronegative.

This CDR3 reads CASGLEPGQGFNYGYTF. CDR3 sequence (DNA): TGTGCTAGTGGTTTGGAACCGGGACAGGGTTTTAACTATGGCTACACCTTC. The V call is TRBV12-5, the J call TRBJ1-2; TRBD1 matches 9 bases. Unmatched junction bases numbered 7, after V lost 1 base and J lost 1 base. Germline V CDR1 and CDR2: LGHNT, FRNRAP. The CDR3 consists of 17 residues.